The T cell receptor (beta chain) under discussion was sequenced for a study of blood T cell repertoires in COVID-19. The overall study: The United States, Italy and Spain supplied acute and convalescent COVID-19 samples. The analysed material was cDNA or gDNA that came from T cells, B-cell-depleted T cells, or PBMCs.

The Seattle patients joined while their infection was active and were tracked longitudinally afterward. Data came from immunoSEQ multiplex PCR; TCRdb stores just in-frame clones and leaves some out. The sample has 85,000 to 130,000 clones, less than 80% seen once. Germline V CDR1 and CDR2: MGHRA, YSYEKL. V shed 4 bases, J shed 4 bases, and the junction held 17 bases outside the gene matches. The CDR3 sequence is 18 residues long. The source material was peripheral blood. This chain joins TRBV4-1 and TRBJ2-7; TRBD2 aligns across 9 bases. The sequence derives from a man aged 80 or over with COVID-19, enrolled during active disease. For the CDR3, the DNA is TGCGCCAGCAGCCGGGCAGGGTGGCTAGCGGGACTGTTATACGAGCAGTACTTC. It codes for CASSRAGWLAGLLYEQYF.